Listed here are 9 T cell receptor beta chains from one sample, sequenced in a study of blood T cell repertoires in COVID-19. Clones were read by immunoSEQ multiplex PCR, and TCRdb kept only the in-frame ones, dropping some. Of about 480,000 clones listed, 70% to 90% are singletons. The specimen sequenced was PBMCs or T cells enriched from blood (not recorded which). The source is a woman aged 40 to 50 who had recovered from COVID-19.

The rearrangement links TRBV3-1 (or the pseudogene TRBV3-2) to TRBJ2-7; possibly TRBD1 for D (5 bases). Trimming removed 3 bases at V and 2 bases at J, with 8 bases between. The V gene's germline CDR1 is LGHDT and CDR2 YNNKEL (reference sequence). The CDR3 has 13 residues. The CDR3 region has the DNA TGTGCCAGCAGCCATCAGGGAACCTACGAGCAGTACTTC. Protein product: CASSHQGTYEQYF.

This chain joins TRBV11-3 and TRBJ1-6, with D perhaps TRBD1 (6 bases). Per germline, CDR1 SGHNT and CDR2 YENEEA. The CDR3 runs to 15 residues. Deletions cut 5 bases from V and 0 bases from J, with 8 bases between. CDR3 nucleotide sequence: TGTGCCAGCAGCACAGGGTACTCCTATAATTCACCCCTCCACTTT. Translation gives CASSTGYSYNSPLHF.

This CDR3 reads CASRVSQVNQPQHF. The CDR3 DNA reads as TGTGCCAGCAGAGTCTCACAGGTTAATCAGCCCCAGCATTTT. V is TRBV2 and J is TRBJ1-5, with D perhaps matching TRBD1 (5 bases). Germline CDR1 reads SNHLY; CDR2 reads FYNNEI. There are 14 residues in the CDR3. V was trimmed by 6 bases and J by 4 bases, leaving 13 bases between them.

As for this clone: This sample includes further DNA sequences coding for the same CDR3. The gene calls are TRBV4-3 and TRBJ1-4, with 8 positions matching TRBD1. This CDR3 has 14 amino acids. CDR1 and CDR2 from the germline V gene are LGHNA and YSLEER. J lost 8 bases, V lost 0 bases, and 2 bases had no gene match. The CDR3 protein is CASSQDRGLEKLFF. The CDR3 nucleotides are TGCGCCAGCAGCCAAGACAGGGGGCTGGAAAAACTGTTTTTT.

The J gene is TRBJ2-1, the V gene TRBV6-1, with D perhaps TRBD1 (6 bases). Germline loops: CDR1 MNHNS, CDR2 SASEGT. The CDR3 is 18 residues long. Trimming took off 2 bases at V and 0 bases at J, with 17 bases between the two ends. The CDR3 bases are TGTGCCAGCAGTGAACGCCAGGGGATTGAGAGCTCCTACAATGAGCAGTTCTTC. Its translation: CASSERQGIESSYNEQFF.

V and J are TRBV7-2 and TRBJ2-1; 7 nucleotides agree with TRBD1. CDR1 SGHTA and CDR2 FQGNSA come from the germline V gene. Trimming removed 5 bases from V and 1 base from J; junction bases left unmatched: 8. The CDR3 contains 16 residues. The CDR3 sequence is CASSPLPGQSYNEQFF. The CDR3, as DNA: TGTGCCAGCAGCCCCCTTCCGGGACAGTCCTACAATGAGCAGTTCTTC.

Here the CDR3 DNA reads TGTGCCAGCAGTTTACAGGGGGTTAATGAGCAGTTCTTC. As protein: CASSLQGVNEQFF. The chain links TRBV27 to TRBJ2-1, with 7 bases matching TRBD1. The CDR3 extends over 13 amino acids. Looked up from germline, CDR1 is MNHEY and CDR2 is SMNVEV (reference sequence). V lost 2 bases, J lost 7 bases, and 2 bases stayed unmatched.

The chain links TRBV7-9 to TRBJ1-4, with a possible D match to TRBD1 (5 bases). Germline V gives CDR1 SEHNR, CDR2 FQNEAQ (reference sequence). V lost 4 bases, J lost 7 bases, and 16 bases lay in between. The CDR3 contains 15 residues. The CDR3: CASSSGRQGGEKLFF. The CDR3 DNA is TGTGCCAGCAGCTCTGGGAGGCAGGGCGGTGAAAAACTGTTTTTT.

The chain couples TRBV28 to TRBJ1-1, with TRBD1 identical over 10 bases. In germline, CDR1 is MDHEN, CDR2 SYDVKM. CDR3 length equals 15 residues. Losses at the gene ends were 1 base for V and 4 bases for J; bases not matched to a gene: 3. The CDR3 sequence is CASSLYGTGVTEAFF. The CDR3 DNA is TGTGCCAGCAGTTTATATGGGACAGGGGTCACTGAAGCTTTCTTT.